Shown below are 16 T cell receptor beta chains from a single sample sequenced in a study of glioma-infiltrating T cells after dendritic cell vaccination. Time point given: after dendritic cell vaccination, including at tumor progression/relapse. Measured with immunoSEQ multiplex PCR; TCRdb has only the in-frame clones, and not every one. The sample holds approximately 60,000 clones, around nine tenths seen once. This sample comprised blood, obtained after dendritic cell vaccination. Every receptor here comes from a human donor with glioblastoma.

The rearrangement uses TRBV6-5 and TRBJ1-1; 12 bases are shared with TRBD1. Germline CDR1 reads MNHEY; CDR2 reads SVGAGI. J lost 5 bases, V lost 10 bases, and 8 bases had no gene match. The CDR3 is 14 residues long. CDR3 bases: TGTGCCAACAAGGGGGACAGGGGGCTTACTGAAGCTTTCTTT. Translation gives CANKGDRGLTEAFF.

The V call is TRBV5-1, the J call TRBJ2-5; 11 nucleotides align to TRBD2. The ends lost 4 bases at V and 2 bases at J; junction bases unmatched: 13. The CDR3 covers 18 residues. CDR1 SGHRS and CDR2 YFSETQ come from the germline V gene. CDR3 sequence: CASSLGLAANNLQETQYF. The CDR3 DNA is TGCGCCAGCAGCCTGGGACTAGCGGCTAACAACCTACAAGAGACCCAGTACTTC.

The CDR3 protein is CSVGRGPNQPQHF. The CDR3 DNA reads TGCAGCGTTGGCAGGGGGCCAAATCAGCCCCAGCATTTT. The V gene is TRBV29-1, the J gene TRBJ1-5, with 8 bases identical to TRBD1. The V gene end was trimmed by 4 bases and the J gene end by 4 bases; junction bases not matched to a gene: 3. This CDR3 spans 13 amino acids. The V gene's germline CDR1 is SQVTM and CDR2 ANQGSEA.

The V call is TRBV27, the J call TRBJ2-7, with 8 bases that match TRBD2. Germline CDR1 and CDR2: MNHEY and SMNVEV (reference sequence). Unmatched junction bases numbered 7, after V lost 10 bases and J lost 2 bases. The CDR3 runs 13 residues. The CDR3 here is CATSGGTPYEQYF. Written as DNA, the CDR3 is TGTGCCACGAGCGGGGGAACTCCCTACGAGCAGTACTTC.

The chain uses TRBV4-1 and TRBJ2-5; D call uncertain. V was clipped by 0 bases and J by 1 base, with 6 bases between them. Germline V gene sequence: CDR1 MGHRA, CDR2 YSYEKL. This CDR3 is 14 amino acids long. The CDR3, as DNA: TGCGCCAGCAGCCAAGATGAAGCCCAAGAGACCCAGTACTTC. This translates into CASSQDEAQETQYF.

V usage is TRBV6-5 and J usage is TRBJ1-1; 10 nucleotides align to TRBD1. V was clipped by 2 bases and J by 6 bases; unmatched bases: 6. The CDR3 covers 15 residues. CDR1 MNHEY and CDR2 SVGAGI come from the germline V gene. This CDR3 reads CASSYLADRGAEAFF. CDR3 DNA: TGTGCCAGCAGTTACCTTGCGGACAGGGGGGCTGAAGCTTTCTTT.

This clone was detected only once. The chain employs TRBV11-2 and TRBJ1-1; D possibly corresponds to TRBD1 (5 bases). Germline CDR1 and CDR2: SGHAT and FQNNGV. The CDR3 consists of 15 residues. Trimming pared 0 bases from V and 1 base from J, leaving 9 bases between. The CDR3 reads CASSLDSRANTEAFF. The CDR3 nucleotides are TGTGCCAGCAGCTTAGATAGCAGGGCGAACACTGAAGCTTTCTTT. The variable domain in full, completed from reference TRBV11-2 and TRBJ1-1, reads EAGVAQSPRYKIIEKRQSVAFWCNPISGHATLYWYQQILGQGPKLLIQFQNNGVVDDSQLPKDRFSAERLKGVDSTLKIQPAKLEDSAVYLCASSLDSRANTEAFFGQGTRLTVV.

The chain uses TRBV11-3 and TRBJ1-1; D perhaps matches TRBD1 (6 bases). The CDR3 has 16 amino acids. Trimming stripped 4 bases from V and 0 bases from J, with 15 bases between. Germline-derived CDR1 and CDR2 are SGHNT and YENEEA. In nucleotides, the CDR3 is TGTGCCAGCAGCTCCCCAGACAGGAGCCTGAACACTGAAGCTTTCTTT. This gives the protein CASSSPDRSLNTEAFF.

The genes are TRBV25-1 and TRBJ2-7, with 7 bases that match TRBD1. The J segment lost 2 bases and the V segment lost 4 bases, leaving 5 bases of the junction unmatched. CDR1 and CDR2 from the germline V gene are MGHDK and SYGVNS. This CDR3 contains 14 residues. CDR3 residues: CASSVSDRTYEQYF. CDR3 bases: TGTGCCAGCAGTGTTTCGGACAGGACCTACGAGCAGTACTTC.

The genes are TRBV19 and TRBJ2-7; no reliable D call. V lost 0 bases to trimming and J lost 3 bases, with 6 bases between them. Germline CDR1 and CDR2: LNHDA and SQIVND (reference sequence). The CDR3 totals 13 residues. CDR3 DNA sequence: TGTGCCAGTAGTATAGATGGCAGCTACGAGCAGTACTTC. Its translation is CASSIDGSYEQYF.

V and J are TRBV6-5 and TRBJ2-7; 10 bases align to TRBD1. The length of the CDR3 is 14 residues. The V gene end was trimmed by 8 bases and the J gene end by 5 bases; junction bases not matched to a gene: 9. CDR1 MNHEY and CDR2 SVGAGI come from the germline V gene. The DNA for the CDR3 is TGTGCCAGCGCCGGACAGGGGGTCTGGGACGAGCAGTACTTC. Residues: CASAGQGVWDEQYF.

This chain joins TRBV5-8 and TRBJ1-5, with 7 positions matching TRBD1. The CDR3 covers 14 residues. The germline V gene has CDR1 SGHTS and CDR2 YDEGEE. With V trimmed by 5 bases and J by 7 bases, 9 bases remained unmatched. CDR3 DNA: TGTGCCAGCAGACCCGGGACAGAGGGGCAGCCCCAGCATTTT. It yields the protein CASRPGTEGQPQHF.

The V gene is TRBV4-2, the J gene TRBJ2-2; D may be TRBD1 (5 bases). V dropped 1 base and J dropped 7 bases, with 7 bases sitting between them. The CDR3 is 13 amino acids. The germline gives CDR1 LGHNA, CDR2 YNFKEQ. The CDR3 region is CASSQAGNGELFF. The CDR3 DNA reads as TGTGCCAGCAGCCAAGCAGGGAACGGGGAGCTGTTTTTT.

The V call is TRBV18, the J call TRBJ2-1; 9 bases line up with TRBD2. V gave up 4 bases and J gave up 9 bases; unmatched junction bases: 7. Germline lookup yields CDR1 KGHSH and CDR2 LQKENI. The CDR3 length is 14 residues. CDR3 coding DNA: TGTGCCAGCTCACTGGTAGCGGGAGAGGGTGAGCAGTTCTTC. This sequence encodes CASSLVAGEGEQFF.

The chain joins TRBV2 to TRBJ1-3; TRBD1 aligns across 8 bases. V was clipped by 6 bases and J by 2 bases; unmatched bases: 9. The germline V gene has CDR1 SNHLY and CDR2 FYNNEI. The CDR3 length is 16 residues. CDR3 region: CASSATTGVTGNTIYF. DNA for the CDR3: TGTGCCAGCAGCGCTACGACAGGGGTCACTGGAAACACCATATATTTT.

The chain combines TRBV28 with TRBJ1-4; D gene uncertain. The CDR3 is 14 amino acids. Per germline, CDR1 MDHEN and CDR2 SYDVKM. Trimming took off 7 bases at V and 7 bases at J, with 16 bases between the two ends. Here the CDR3 reads CASNLARLSEKLFF. The CDR3 DNA reads TGTGCCAGCAACCTCGCCCGCCTAAGTGAAAAACTGTTTTTT. Full variable domain (rest looked up from reference TRBV28 and TRBJ1-4): DVKVTQSSRYLVKRTGEKVFLECVQDMDHENMFWYRQDPGLGLRLIYFSYDVKMKEKGDIPEGYSVSREKKERFSLILESASTNQTSMYLCASNLARLSEKLFFGSGTQLSVL.